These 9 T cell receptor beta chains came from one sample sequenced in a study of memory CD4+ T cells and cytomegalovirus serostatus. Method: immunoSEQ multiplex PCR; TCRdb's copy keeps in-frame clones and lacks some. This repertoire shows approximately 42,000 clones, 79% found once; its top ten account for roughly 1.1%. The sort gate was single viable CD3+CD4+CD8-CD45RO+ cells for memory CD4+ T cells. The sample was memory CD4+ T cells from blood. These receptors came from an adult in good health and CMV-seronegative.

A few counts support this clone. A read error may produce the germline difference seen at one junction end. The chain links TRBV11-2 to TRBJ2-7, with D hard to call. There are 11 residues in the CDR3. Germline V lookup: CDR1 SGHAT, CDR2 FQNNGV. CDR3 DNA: TGTGCCAGCAGGTTAGGTTACGAGCAGTACTTC. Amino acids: CASRLGYEQYF.

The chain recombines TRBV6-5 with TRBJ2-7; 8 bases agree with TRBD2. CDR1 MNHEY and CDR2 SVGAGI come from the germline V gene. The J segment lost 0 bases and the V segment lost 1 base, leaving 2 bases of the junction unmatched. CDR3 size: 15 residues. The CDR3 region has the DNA TGTGCCAGCAGTTACTTCAGCGGGGGCTCCTACGAGCAGTACTTC. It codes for CASSYFSGGSYEQYF.

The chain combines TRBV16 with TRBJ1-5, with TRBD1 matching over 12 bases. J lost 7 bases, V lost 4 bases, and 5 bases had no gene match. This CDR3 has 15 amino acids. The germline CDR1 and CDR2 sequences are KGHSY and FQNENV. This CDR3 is CASSRSGTGGQPQHF. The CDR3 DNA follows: TGTGCCAGCAGCCGCTCCGGGACAGGGGGCCAGCCCCAGCATTTT.

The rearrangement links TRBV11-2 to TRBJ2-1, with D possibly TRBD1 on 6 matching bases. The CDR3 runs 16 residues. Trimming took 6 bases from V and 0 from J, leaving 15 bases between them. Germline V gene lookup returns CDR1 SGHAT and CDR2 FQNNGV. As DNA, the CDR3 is TGTGCCAGCAGACAAGGGGGATTCAGCTCCTACAATGAGCAGTTCTTC. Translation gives CASRQGGFSSYNEQFF.

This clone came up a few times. DNA of the CDR3: TGCGCCAGCAGCTTGCTCGGGGAAAAACTGTTTTTT. Its translation is CASSLLGEKLFF. The chain recombines TRBV5-1 with TRBJ1-4, with D hard to call. The CDR3 consists of 12 residues. The V gene lost 1 base and the J gene lost 8 bases, with 6 bases spanning the gap. CDR1 SGHRS and CDR2 YFSETQ come from the germline V gene.

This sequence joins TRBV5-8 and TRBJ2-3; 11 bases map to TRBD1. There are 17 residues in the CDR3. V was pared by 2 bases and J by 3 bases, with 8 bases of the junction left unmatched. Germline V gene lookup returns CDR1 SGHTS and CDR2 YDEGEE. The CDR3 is CASSLGQGASPTDTQYF. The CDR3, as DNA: TGTGCCAGCAGCTTAGGACAGGGGGCCTCTCCGACAGATACGCAGTATTTT. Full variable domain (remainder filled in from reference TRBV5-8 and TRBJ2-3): EAGVTQSPTHLIKTRGQQATLRCSPISGHTSVYWYQQALGLGLQFLLWYDEGEERNRGNFPPRFSGRQFPNYSSELNVNALELEDSALYLCASSLGQGASPTDTQYFGPGTRLTVL.

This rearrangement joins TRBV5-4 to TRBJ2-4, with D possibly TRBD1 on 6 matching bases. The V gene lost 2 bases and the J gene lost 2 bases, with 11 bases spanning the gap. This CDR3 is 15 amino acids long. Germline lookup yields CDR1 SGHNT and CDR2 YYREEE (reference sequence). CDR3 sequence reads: CASSFYRVTKNIQYF. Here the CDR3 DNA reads TGTGCCAGCAGCTTTTACAGGGTTACCAAAAACATTCAGTACTTC.

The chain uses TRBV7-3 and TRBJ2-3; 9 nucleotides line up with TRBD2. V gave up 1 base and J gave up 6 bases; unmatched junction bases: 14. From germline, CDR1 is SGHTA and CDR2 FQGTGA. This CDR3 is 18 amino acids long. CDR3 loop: CASSLMAGGPDVPDTQYF. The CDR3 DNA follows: TGTGCCAGCAGCTTAATGGCGGGAGGGCCTGACGTTCCCGATACGCAGTATTTT.

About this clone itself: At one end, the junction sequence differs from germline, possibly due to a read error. CDR3 protein: CASSRTGWHTKAFF. CDR3 sequence (DNA): TGTGCCAGCAGCCGGACGGGGTGGCACACTAAAGCTTTCTTT. The chain employs TRBV6-5 and TRBJ1-1, with D unclear. Germline assignment: CDR1 MNHEY and CDR2 SVGAGI. The CDR3 has 14 amino acids.